The 26 T cell receptor beta chains below come from one sample, sequenced in a study of beta chain features in type 1 diabetes. Expressed TCRB transcripts were sequenced because the isolated RNA had all been reverse transcribed beforehand. Sequencing was performed with immunoSEQ multiplex PCR; in TCRdb, only in-frame clones are kept and a portion is missing. The sample records around 430,000 clones, 30% being singletons. The sequenced material came from naive CD4+ T cells from blood. All receptors derive from a man younger than 35 in good health.

This clone came up a few times. The germline gene is not matched at one end of the junction; a read error may be the cause. Other DNA variants within this sample encode the same CDR3. The J gene is TRBJ2-5, the V gene TRBV29-1; 7 positions match TRBD2. This CDR3 spans 13 amino acids. The germline V gene has CDR1 SQVTM and CDR2 ANQGSEA. The CDR3 region is CSVEGAGRETQYF. Written as DNA, the CDR3 is TGCAGCGTCGAAGGAGCGGGAAGAGAGACCCAGTACTTC.

This clone was counted only a few times. The V call is TRBV7-2, the J call TRBJ2-1; D unresolved. Trimming shortened V by 6 bases and J by 5 bases, and 14 bases separated the two germline ends. The CDR3 sequence is 14 residues long. Germline-derived CDR1 and CDR2 are SGHTA and FQGNSA. The CDR3 nucleotides are TGTGCCAGCAGGTTTGTCGTGCCTAACAATGAGCAGTTCTTC. This encodes CASRFVVPNNEQFF.

The sample holds a few counts of this clone. The V gene is TRBV19, the J gene TRBJ1-5, with D possibly matching TRBD1 (5 bases). Trimming removed 3 bases at V and 4 bases at J, with 7 bases between. The CDR3 contains 13 residues. Germline CDR1 reads LNHDA; CDR2 reads SQIVND (reference sequence). DNA for the CDR3: TGTGCCAGTAGTATCCCAGGGAATCAGCCCCAGCATTTT. This codes for CASSIPGNQPQHF. Using reference TRBV19 and TRBJ1-5 for the parts outside the CDR3, the full variable domain is DGGITQSPKYLFRKEGQNVTLSCEQNLNHDAMYWYRQDPGQGLRLIYYSQIVNDFQKGDIAEGYSVSREKKESFPLTVTSAQKNPTAFYLCASSIPGNQPQHFGDGTRLSIL.

This clone was seen a single time. V usage is TRBV5-1 and J usage is TRBJ2-7; TRBD2 aligns across 7 bases. Germline V gene lookup returns CDR1 SGHRS and CDR2 YFSETQ. Trimming removed 0 bases from V and 3 bases from J; junction bases left unmatched: 6. This CDR3 has 15 amino acids. The CDR3 DNA reads as TGCGCCAGCAGCTTGGTGGCTAGCGGCCTCTACGAGCAGTACTTC. It is translated as CASSLVASGLYEQYF.

This clone showed up just a few times. This chain joins TRBV20-1 and TRBJ2-1; D uncertain. Germline CDR1 reads DFQATT; CDR2 reads SNEGSKA (reference sequence). This CDR3 comprises 11 residues. V lost 6 bases and J lost 5, with 8 bases in between. CDR3 protein: CSASRHNEQFF. The CDR3 DNA follows: TGCAGTGCGTCTCGGCACAATGAGCAGTTCTTC.

This clone showed up just a few times. The chain is built from TRBV7-2 and TRBJ2-2; D unclear. The CDR3 is 15 amino acids. The germline V and J ends were trimmed by 1 base and 2 bases, with 8 bases remaining between them. Germline lookup yields CDR1 SGHTA and CDR2 FQGNSA. CDR3 amino acids: CASSLVGRNTGELFF. The CDR3 bases are TGTGCCAGCAGCTTAGTGGGCAGAAACACCGGGGAGCTGTTTTTT.

This clone turned up a few times. The V and J genes are TRBV7-3 and TRBJ2-3, with 7 bases fitting TRBD2. The CDR3 runs to 13 residues. CDR1 and CDR2 (germline): SGHTA, FQGTGA. With 2 bases clipped from V and 5 bases from J, the junction kept 1 base outside the gene matches. Here the CDR3 reads CASSLVAGDTQYF. For the CDR3, the DNA is TGTGCCAGCAGCTTAGTAGCGGGAGATACGCAGTATTTT. Full variable domain (outside the CDR3, taken from reference TRBV7-3 and TRBJ2-3): GAGVSQTPSNKVTEKGKYVELRCDPISGHTALYWYRQSLGQGPEFLIYFQGTGAADDSGLPNDRFFAVRPEGSVSTLKIQRTERGDSAVYLCASSLVAGDTQYFGPGTRLTVL.

This clone was seen only a few times. The J gene is TRBJ1-2, the V gene TRBV7-2; D possibly corresponds to TRBD1 (6 bases). V lost 5 bases and J 8 bases, leaving 21 bases between the germline ends. The CDR3 sequence is 15 residues long. Germline CDR1 SGHTA, CDR2 FQGNSA. The CDR3 DNA is TGTGCCAGCAGCGTCCTCTCCTCAGGGGTGGAGGGCTACACCTTC. Translating it yields CASSVLSSGVEGYTF. The full variable domain, with the rest looked up from reference TRBV7-2 and TRBJ1-2, is GAGVSQSPSNKVTEKGKDVELRCDPISGHTALYWYRQSLGQGLEFLIYFQGNSAPDKSGLPSDRFSAERTGGSVSTLTIQRTQQEDSAVYLCASSVLSSGVEGYTFGSGTRLTVV.

This clone was found a few times. In DNA, the CDR3 is TGCAGCGTTGTGCCGGGAGCCGCAGATACGCAGTATTTT. Translation: CSVVPGAADTQYF. The chain combines TRBV29-1 with TRBJ2-3; possible D gene TRBD2, 6 bases. Germline V lookup: CDR1 SQVTM, CDR2 ANQGSEA. The CDR3 contains 13 residues. The V end lost 4 bases, the J end lost 4 bases, and 12 bases lay between the germline ends.

This clone turned up a few times. The chain couples TRBV5-6 to TRBJ2-7, with D hard to call. V lost 0 bases and J lost 4, with 5 bases in between. This CDR3 region has 12 residues. Germline CDR1 and CDR2: SGHDT and YYEEEE. The DNA of the CDR3 is TGTGCCAGCAGCTTGGGTAGATACGAGCAGTACTTC. Translation gives CASSLGRYEQYF.

V and J are TRBV10-3 and TRBJ1-5; TRBD1 might be the D (5 bases). V lost 4 bases, J lost 7 bases, and 17 bases lay in between. This CDR3 is built from 15 residues. The germline gives CDR1 ENHRY, CDR2 SYGVKD. The CDR3 region has the DNA TGTGCCATCAGTGGGGCTGGGGGTGGAAGACAGCCCCAGCATTTT. This translates into CAISGAGGGRQPQHF.

This chain uses TRBV28 with TRBJ2-7; 7 positions agree with TRBD1. Trimming removed 1 base from V and 2 bases from J; junction bases left unmatched: 5. The CDR3 runs 15 residues. Germline V gene data show CDR1 as MDHEN and CDR2 as SYDVKM. The CDR3 loop reads CASSLSAGGTYEQYF. The CDR3, as DNA: TGTGCCAGCAGTTTATCGGCAGGGGGAACCTACGAGCAGTACTTC.

The rearrangement links TRBV11-2 to TRBJ2-2, with 11 bases fitting TRBD2. This CDR3 spans 16 amino acids. V shed 5 bases, J shed 8 bases, and the junction held 10 bases outside the gene matches. Germline CDR1 SGHAT, CDR2 FQNNGV. CDR3 nucleotides: TGTGCCAGCAGCCCTCGTAGCGGGAGGGCCGCTGGGGAGCTGTTTTTT. It translates to CASSPRSGRAAGELFF.

This clone has only a few counts. V is TRBV10-3 and J is TRBJ1-2, with 7 bases aligning to TRBD1. Germline V gene sequence: CDR1 ENHRY, CDR2 SYGVKD. The CDR3 is made up of 13 amino acids. V trimming: 8 bases; J trimming: 0 bases; junction bases outside the gene matches: 3. Here the CDR3 reads CAIGTEPNYGYTF. The DNA of the CDR3 is TGTGCCATCGGGACAGAACCTAACTATGGCTACACCTTC.

In its sample, this clone was seen a few times. The chain has TRBV29-1 and TRBJ2-7; 12 bases fit TRBD2. This CDR3 has 14 residues. Germline lookup yields CDR1 SQVTM and CDR2 ANQGSEA. Germline trimming cut 6 bases from V and 0 bases from J; bases unmatched to any gene: 3. The CDR3 loop is CSVGTSGFSYEQYF. CDR3 nucleotides: TGCAGCGTAGGGACTAGCGGGTTCTCCTACGAGCAGTACTTC.

This clone was picked up one time. The V gene is TRBV13, the J gene TRBJ1-3; 7 bases agree with TRBD1. The CDR3 is 17 amino acids. Germline CDR1 is PRHDT and CDR2 is FYEKMQ (reference sequence). Trimming cost V 5 bases and J 0 bases; bases outside gene matches: 10. Written as DNA, the CDR3 is TGTGCCAGCAGCCTGAAGGGACAGCGTTTCTCTGGAAACACCATATATTTT. Its protein product is CASSLKGQRFSGNTIYF.

About this clone itself: Other DNA sequences of this sample code for an identical CDR3. The V gene is TRBV7-9, the J gene TRBJ1-1, with TRBD1 matching over 8 bases. The germline V gene encodes CDR1 SEHNR and CDR2 FQNEAQ (reference sequence). The ends lost 6 bases at V and 4 bases at J; junction bases unmatched: 4. The CDR3 length is 13 residues. CDR3 in amino acids: CASSFTGGTEAFF. The DNA for the CDR3 is TGTGCCAGCAGTTTCACAGGGGGCACTGAAGCTTTCTTT.

V is TRBV14 and J is TRBJ1-5; 9 bases are shared with TRBD1. Germline V lookup: CDR1 SGHDN, CDR2 FVKESK. V was pared by 3 bases and J by 6 bases, with 0 bases of the junction left unmatched. The CDR3 contains 13 residues. CDR3 DNA: TGTGCCAGCAGCCAGGGACAGGGTCAGCCCCAGCATTTT. Translated, it gives CASSQGQGQPQHF. Supplemented by reference TRBV14 and TRBJ1-5, the full variable domain reads EAGVTQFPSHSVIEKGQTVTLRCDPISGHDNLYWYRRVMGKEIKFLLHFVKESKQDESGMPNNRFLAERTGGTYSTLKVQPAELEDSGVYFCASSQGQGQPQHFGDGTRLSIL.

This clone was found a few times. J is TRBJ2-5 and V is TRBV30; tentatively, D is TRBD1 (5 bases). The CDR3 has 13 amino acids. Germline V CDR1 and CDR2: GTSNPN, SVGIG (reference sequence). V was pared by 4 bases and J by 2 bases, with 11 bases between. CDR3 coding DNA: TGTGCCTGGACAGGGAAACTTCAAGAGACCCAGTACTTC. This codes for CAWTGKLQETQYF.

This chain joins TRBV25-1 and TRBJ2-1, with D tentatively TRBD2 (6 bases). Trimming shortened V by 3 bases and J by 2 bases, and 14 bases separated the two germline ends. The CDR3 is 16 amino acids. Looked up from germline, CDR1 is MGHDK and CDR2 is SYGVNS. The CDR3 DNA is TGTGCCAGCAGTGACGTAGGCGGGGAAACCTACAATGAGCAGTTCTTC. Its protein is CASSDVGGETYNEQFF.

A few counts support this clone. This sequence joins TRBV29-1 and TRBJ2-5, with D hard to call. The CDR3 runs 12 residues. Germline V gives CDR1 SQVTM, CDR2 ANQGSEA. Trimming removed 3 bases from V and 9 bases from J, with 14 bases in between. The CDR3 loop is CSVEDPIWPQYF. CDR3 nucleotides: TGCAGCGTTGAGGACCCCATATGGCCCCAGTACTTC. Based on the CDR3 plus reference TRBV29-1 and TRBJ2-5, the full variable domain is SAVISQKPSRDICQRGTSLTIQCQVDSQVTMMFWYRQQPGQSLTLIATANQGSEATYESGFVIDKFPISRPNLTFSTLTVSNMSPEDSSIYLCSVEDPIWPQYFGPGTRLLVL.

The chain has TRBV9 and TRBJ2-5; unclear D gene. Per germline, CDR1 SGDLS and CDR2 YYNGEE. The CDR3 totals 14 residues. The ends were cut back, 0 bases at V and 2 bases at J, with 8 bases in the middle. The CDR3 region has the DNA TGTGCCAGCAGCGTAGAAGGCAGACAAGAGACCCAGTACTTC. Translating it yields CASSVEGRQETQYF.

In its sample, this clone was seen once. The rearrangement uses TRBV7-9 and TRBJ2-1, with 10 bases identical to TRBD1. This CDR3 has 15 residues. J gave up 7 bases and V 4 bases, and 7 bases lay outside the gene matches. Germline CDR1 is SEHNR and CDR2 is FQNEAQ (reference sequence). The CDR3 nucleotides are TGTGCCAGCAGCTATCCGACAGGGGGCCGAAATGAGCAGTTCTTC. Translation gives CASSYPTGGRNEQFF.

This clone has only a few counts. The chain couples TRBV4-3 to TRBJ2-3, with D unclear. Germline V gives CDR1 LGHNA, CDR2 YSLEER. This CDR3 has 14 amino acids. V was trimmed by 0 bases and J by 4 bases, leaving 8 bases between them. Here the CDR3 reads CASSQDPNSDTQYF. The CDR3 bases are TGCGCCAGCAGCCAAGATCCTAATTCAGATACGCAGTATTTT.

The rearrangement links TRBV29-1 to TRBJ2-1; D not resolved. V shed 7 bases and J shed 5 bases, with 6 bases lying between them. CDR3 size: 10 residues. Germline CDR1 SQVTM, CDR2 ANQGSEA. CDR3 nucleotides: TGCAGCGGCGGTAACAATGAGCAGTTCTTC. Protein product: CSGGNNEQFF.

This clone appeared a few times. The chain is built from TRBV21-1 and TRBJ2-7; TRBD1, the table's D call, lacks a check against the DNA. TRBV21-1 is recorded as a pseudogene. The CDR3 is 14 amino acids. CDR3 sequence (DNA): TGTGCCAGCAGCAAAGCCGACATCTCCTACGAGCAGTACTTC. It encodes CASSKADISYEQYF.